This T cell receptor (beta chain) was obtained from a study of OX40 agonist ivuxolimab in advanced cancers. Study at large: Ivuxolimab, which is an agonistic anti-OX40 (CD134) antibody, was administered to the patients. The patients received ivuxolimab by intravenous route every 2 weeks at 0.01 to 10 mg/kg.

Sequenced by immunoSEQ multiplex PCR; TCRdb stores in-frame clones only, minus some. The sample yields fewer than 90,000 clones, roughly nine tenths seen once. Trimming removed 4 bases from V and 7 bases from J, with 11 bases in between. This CDR3 is 13 amino acids long. Germline assignment: CDR1 SNHLY and CDR2 FYNNEI. The origin of this receptor is an adult with an advanced solid tumor such as melanoma, head and neck, liver or kidney cancer. The sample in question was CD4+ or CD8+ T cells sorted from blood, obtained in a trial of the OX40 agonist ivuxolimab. The chain has TRBV2 and TRBJ1-5; D uncertain. The CDR3 loop is CASSGEGYQPQHF. The CDR3 DNA reads as TGTGCCAGCAGTGGGGAGGGATACCAGCCCCAGCATTTT.